One and the same sample provided the 3 T cell receptor beta chains below, sequenced in a study of blood T cell repertoires in COVID-19. Here immunoSEQ multiplex PCR was the method, and the copy in TCRdb shows in-frame clones only, minus some. The sample includes about 380,000 clones, roughly 86% seen only once; the top ten take around 1.1%. Material for sequencing was peripheral blood. These receptors all come from a human donor with acute or convalescent COVID-19. The donor label of this sample is uncertain.

V gene TRBV5-6 combines with J gene TRBJ2-1, with TRBD2 matching 9 bases. Germline V lookup: CDR1 SGHDT, CDR2 YYEEEE. With V trimmed by 3 bases and J by 2 bases, 6 bases remained unmatched. The CDR3 extends over 16 amino acids. The CDR3, as DNA: TGTGCCAGCAGCTCGGGTGGCGGGAGGGCCTACAATGAGCAGTTCTTC. Amino acids: CASSSGGGRAYNEQFF.

The chain has TRBV5-6 and TRBJ1-1; 9 nucleotides align to TRBD1. The CDR3 contains 12 residues. CDR1 is SGHDT and CDR2 is YYEEEE in the germline V gene. V trimming: 4 bases; J trimming: 11 bases; junction bases outside the gene matches: 6. This CDR3 reads CASSIRDRDAFF. CDR3 in DNA: TGTGCCAGCAGCATCCGGGACAGGGACGCTTTCTTT.

The chain joins TRBV11-2 to TRBJ2-1; 12 bases match TRBD2. J was trimmed by 5 bases and V by 3 bases; bases with no gene match: 5. The CDR3 covers 16 residues. Per germline, CDR1 SGHAT and CDR2 FQNNGV. CDR3 nucleotides: TGTGCCAGCAGCTTCGTACTAGCGGGAGGCAACAATGAGCAGTTCTTC. This translates into CASSFVLAGGNNEQFF.